This T cell receptor (beta chain) is from a study of T-cell memory formation after mild COVID-19. Whole-study context: For the most part, TCR clusters were specific to one donor.

This clonotype was seen at least ten times. UMIs and sample barcodes were carried by the TCR alpha and TCR beta cDNA libraries that 5'RACE produced using constant-segment primers. A single record per CDR3 protein comes from TCRdb applying MiXCR to the 5' RACE reads. The repertoire holds about 280,000 distinct CDR3 sequences, approximately 8% seen once, with under 25% in the top ten. The V and J ends lost 6 bases and 6 bases respectively, with 13 bases between them. CDR3 length: 13 residues. The chain employs TRBV12-3 or TRBV12-4 and TRBJ2-3; D is perhaps TRBD2 (6 bases). Specimen: PBMCs or a T cell subset sorted from them (not recorded which). The sequence came from a man between 18 and 35 years old who had mild COVID-19 (a few samples of this study predate the infection). Cell type and time point are not known. The CDR3 region is CASSRVSGDTQYF. Written as DNA, the CDR3 is TGTGCCAGCAGCAGAGTGAGCGGGGATACGCAGTATTTT.